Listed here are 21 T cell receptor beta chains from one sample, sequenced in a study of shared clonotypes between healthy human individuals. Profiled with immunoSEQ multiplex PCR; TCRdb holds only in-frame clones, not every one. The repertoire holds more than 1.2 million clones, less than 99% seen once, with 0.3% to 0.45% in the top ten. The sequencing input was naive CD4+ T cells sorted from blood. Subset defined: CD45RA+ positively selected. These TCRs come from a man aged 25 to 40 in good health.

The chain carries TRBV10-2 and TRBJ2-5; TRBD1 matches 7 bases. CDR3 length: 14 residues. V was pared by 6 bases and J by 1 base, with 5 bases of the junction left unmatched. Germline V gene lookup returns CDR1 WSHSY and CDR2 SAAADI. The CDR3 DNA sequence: TGCGCCAGCAGCTCATGGGACAGCCAAGAGACCCAGTACTTC. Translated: CASSSWDSQETQYF.

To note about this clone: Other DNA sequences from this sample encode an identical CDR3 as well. Here the CDR3 reads CASSLQGRHEQYF. DNA for the CDR3: TGTGCCAGCAGTTTACAGGGGAGGCACGAGCAGTACTTC. This rearrangement joins TRBV28 to TRBJ2-7; D may correspond to TRBD1 or TRBD2 (6 bases each). Per the germline V gene, CDR1 is MDHEN and CDR2 is SYDVKM. Trimming removed 2 bases from V and 5 bases from J, with 10 bases in between. The CDR3 runs to 13 residues.

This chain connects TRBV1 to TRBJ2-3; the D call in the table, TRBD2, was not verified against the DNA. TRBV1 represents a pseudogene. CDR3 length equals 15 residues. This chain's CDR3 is CTSSRNRWGVDTQYF. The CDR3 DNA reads TGCACCAGCAGCCGCAACAGGTGGGGGGTGGATACGCAGTATTTT.

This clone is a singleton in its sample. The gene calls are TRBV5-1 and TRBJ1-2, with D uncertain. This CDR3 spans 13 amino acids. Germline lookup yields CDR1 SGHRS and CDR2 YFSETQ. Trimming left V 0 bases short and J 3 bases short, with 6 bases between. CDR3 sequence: CASSLGHDYGYTF. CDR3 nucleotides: TGCGCCAGCAGCTTGGGCCATGACTATGGCTACACCTTC.

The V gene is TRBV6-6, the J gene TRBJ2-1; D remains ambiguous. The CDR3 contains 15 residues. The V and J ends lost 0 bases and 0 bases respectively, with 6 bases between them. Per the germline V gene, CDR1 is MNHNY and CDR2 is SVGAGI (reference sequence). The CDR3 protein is CASSYSFSSYNEQFF. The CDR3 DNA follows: TGTGCCAGCAGTTACTCGTTCAGCTCCTACAATGAGCAGTTCTTC.

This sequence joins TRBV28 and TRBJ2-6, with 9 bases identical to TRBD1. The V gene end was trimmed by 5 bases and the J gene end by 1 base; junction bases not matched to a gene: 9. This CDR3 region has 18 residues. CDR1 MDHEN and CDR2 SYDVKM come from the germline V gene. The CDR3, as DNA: TGTGCCAGCAGTGGGCCCCGGGACAGGGAATCTGGGGCCAACGTCCTGACTTTC. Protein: CASSGPRDRESGANVLTF.

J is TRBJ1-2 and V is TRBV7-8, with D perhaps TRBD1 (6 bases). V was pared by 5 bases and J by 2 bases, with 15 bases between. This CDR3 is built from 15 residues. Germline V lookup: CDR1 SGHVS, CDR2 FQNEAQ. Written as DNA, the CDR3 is TGTGCCAGCAGCGCACCAGGGGTACCCAACTATGGCTACACCTTC. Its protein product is CASSAPGVPNYGYTF.

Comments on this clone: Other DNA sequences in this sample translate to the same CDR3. Here the CDR3 DNA reads TGCGCCAGCAGCCCCGGACAGACCTACGAGCAGTACTTC. Protein product: CASSPGQTYEQYF. The V and J genes are TRBV5-1 and TRBJ2-7, with a tentative D call TRBD1 (6 bases). The CDR3 spans 13 residues. Germline CDR1 reads SGHRS; CDR2 reads YFSETQ. V lost 4 bases and J lost 2, with 10 bases in between.

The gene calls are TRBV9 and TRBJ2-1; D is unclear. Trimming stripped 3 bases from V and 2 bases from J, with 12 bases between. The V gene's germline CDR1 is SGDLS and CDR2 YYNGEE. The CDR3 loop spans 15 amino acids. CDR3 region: CASSANGRAYNEQFF. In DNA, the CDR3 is TGTGCCAGCAGCGCCAACGGAAGAGCCTACAATGAGCAGTTCTTC. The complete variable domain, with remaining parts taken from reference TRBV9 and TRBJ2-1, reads DSGVTQTPKHLITATGQRVTLRCSPRSGDLSVYWYQQSLDQGLQFLIQYYNGEERAKGNILERFSAQQFPDLHSELNLSSLELGDSALYFCASSANGRAYNEQFFGPGTRLTVL.

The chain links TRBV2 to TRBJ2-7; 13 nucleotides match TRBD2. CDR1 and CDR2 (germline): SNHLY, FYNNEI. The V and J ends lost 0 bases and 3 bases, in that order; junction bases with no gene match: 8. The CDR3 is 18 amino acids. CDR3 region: CASSEAPGTSGVDYEQYF. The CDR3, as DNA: TGTGCCAGCAGTGAAGCTCCCGGGACTAGCGGGGTGGACTACGAGCAGTACTTC.

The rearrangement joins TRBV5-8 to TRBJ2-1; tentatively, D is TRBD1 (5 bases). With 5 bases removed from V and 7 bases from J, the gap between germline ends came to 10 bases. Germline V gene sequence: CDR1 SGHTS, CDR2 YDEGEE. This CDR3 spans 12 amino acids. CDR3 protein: CASRGQSNEQFF. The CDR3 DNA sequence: TGTGCCAGCAGGGGGCAATCGAATGAGCAGTTCTTC.

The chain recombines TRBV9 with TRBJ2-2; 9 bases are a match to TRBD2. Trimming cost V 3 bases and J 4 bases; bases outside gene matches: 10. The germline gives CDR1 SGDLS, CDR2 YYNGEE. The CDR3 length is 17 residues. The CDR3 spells CASSAKTSGGFTGELFF. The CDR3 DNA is TGTGCCAGCAGCGCTAAGACTAGCGGAGGGTTCACCGGGGAGCTGTTTTTT.

CDR3 bases: TGTGCCAGCAGTCTTCAGGGACAGGGCTTTGGAGATACGCAGTATTTT. Protein sequence: CASSLQGQGFGDTQYF. V and J are TRBV2 and TRBJ2-3; 9 positions agree with TRBD1. V lost 5 bases, J lost 5 bases, and 11 bases stayed unmatched. Per the germline V gene, CDR1 is SNHLY and CDR2 is FYNNEI. The CDR3 has 16 residues.

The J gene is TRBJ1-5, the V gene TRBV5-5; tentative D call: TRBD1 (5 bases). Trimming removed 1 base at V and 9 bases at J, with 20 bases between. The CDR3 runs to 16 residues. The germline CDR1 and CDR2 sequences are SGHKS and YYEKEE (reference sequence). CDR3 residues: CASSLSAGSSFGPQHF. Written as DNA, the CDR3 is TGTGCCAGCAGCTTGTCGGCAGGGTCATCCTTCGGGCCCCAGCATTTT.

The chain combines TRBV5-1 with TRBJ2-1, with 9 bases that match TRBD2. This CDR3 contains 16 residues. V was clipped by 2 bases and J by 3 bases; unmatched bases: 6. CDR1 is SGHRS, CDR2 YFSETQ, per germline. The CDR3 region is CASSLSAGGLYNEQFF. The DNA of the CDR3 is TGCGCCAGCAGCTTAAGTGCGGGAGGGCTCTACAATGAGCAGTTCTTC.

The CDR3 region is CASSLERRGGGGYNEQFF. CDR3 bases: TGTGCCAGCAGCTTAGAGCGTCGAGGGGGAGGGGGGTACAATGAGCAGTTCTTC. V gene TRBV7-8 combines with J gene TRBJ2-1, with D possibly TRBD2 on 7 matching bases. The CDR3 has 18 residues. V shed 1 base and J shed 4 bases, with 20 bases lying between them. Germline V gene lookup returns CDR1 SGHVS and CDR2 FQNEAQ.

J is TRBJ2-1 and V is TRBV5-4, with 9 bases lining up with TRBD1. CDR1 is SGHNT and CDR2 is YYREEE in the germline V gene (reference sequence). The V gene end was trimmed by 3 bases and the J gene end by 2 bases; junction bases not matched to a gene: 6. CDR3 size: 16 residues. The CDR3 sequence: CASSSPGQGAYNEQFF. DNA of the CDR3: TGTGCCAGCAGCTCGCCGGGACAGGGTGCCTACAATGAGCAGTTCTTC.

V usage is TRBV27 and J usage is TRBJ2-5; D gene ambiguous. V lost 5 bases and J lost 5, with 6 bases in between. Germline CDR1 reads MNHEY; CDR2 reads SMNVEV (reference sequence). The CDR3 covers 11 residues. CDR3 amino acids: CASSAHETQYF. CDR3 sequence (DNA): TGTGCCAGCAGTGCCCATGAGACCCAGTACTTC.

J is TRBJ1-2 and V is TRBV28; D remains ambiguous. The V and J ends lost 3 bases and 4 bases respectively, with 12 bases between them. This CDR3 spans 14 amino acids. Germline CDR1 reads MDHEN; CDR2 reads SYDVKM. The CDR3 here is CASSLSVGPYGYTF. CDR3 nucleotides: TGTGCCAGCAGTTTGAGTGTCGGGCCCTATGGCTACACCTTC.

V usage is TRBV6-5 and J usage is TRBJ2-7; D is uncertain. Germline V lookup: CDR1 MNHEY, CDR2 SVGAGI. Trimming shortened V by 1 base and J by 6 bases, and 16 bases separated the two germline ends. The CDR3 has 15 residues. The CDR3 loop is CASSYLPRTRGEQYF. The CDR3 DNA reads TGTGCCAGCAGTTACTTGCCTCGGACGAGAGGCGAGCAGTACTTC.

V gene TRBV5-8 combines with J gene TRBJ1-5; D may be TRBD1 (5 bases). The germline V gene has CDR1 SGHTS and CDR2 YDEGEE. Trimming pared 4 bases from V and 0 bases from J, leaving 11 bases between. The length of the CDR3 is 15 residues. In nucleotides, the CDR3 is TGTGCCAGCAGCCCAGGGCCGCATAGCAATCAGCCCCAGCATTTT. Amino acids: CASSPGPHSNQPQHF.